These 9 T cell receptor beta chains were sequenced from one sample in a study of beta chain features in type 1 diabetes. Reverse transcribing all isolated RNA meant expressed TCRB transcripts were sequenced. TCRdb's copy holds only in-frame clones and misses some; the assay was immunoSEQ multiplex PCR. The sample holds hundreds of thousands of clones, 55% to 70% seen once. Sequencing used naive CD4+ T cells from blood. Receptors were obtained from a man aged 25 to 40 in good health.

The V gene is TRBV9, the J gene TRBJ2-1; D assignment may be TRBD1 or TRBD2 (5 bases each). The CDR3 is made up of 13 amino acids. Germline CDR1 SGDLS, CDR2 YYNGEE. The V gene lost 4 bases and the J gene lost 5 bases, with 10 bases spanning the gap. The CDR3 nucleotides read TGTGCCAGCAGCCGGGACGGACACAATGAGCAGTTCTTC. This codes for CASSRDGHNEQFF.

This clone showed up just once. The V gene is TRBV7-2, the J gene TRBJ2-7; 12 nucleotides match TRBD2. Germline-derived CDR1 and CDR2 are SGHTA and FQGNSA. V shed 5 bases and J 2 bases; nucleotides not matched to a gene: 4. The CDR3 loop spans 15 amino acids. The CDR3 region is CASSPTSGSTYEQYF. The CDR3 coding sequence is TGTGCCAGCAGCCCGACTAGCGGGAGCACCTACGAGCAGTACTTC.

Written as DNA, the CDR3 is TGTGCCAGCAGCGTACGGGACAGTTTAGCCAAAAACATTCAGTACTTC. Translation gives CASSVRDSLAKNIQYF. This sequence joins TRBV7-2 and TRBJ2-4, with TRBD1 matching over 7 bases. Looked up from germline, CDR1 is SGHTA and CDR2 is FQGNSA. The ends lost 5 bases at V and 0 bases at J; junction bases unmatched: 7. The CDR3 has 16 amino acids.

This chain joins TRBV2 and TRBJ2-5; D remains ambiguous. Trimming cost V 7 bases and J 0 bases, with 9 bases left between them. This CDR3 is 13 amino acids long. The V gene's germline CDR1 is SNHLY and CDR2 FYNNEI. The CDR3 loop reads CASMQEYQETQYF. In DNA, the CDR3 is TGTGCCAGCATGCAGGAGTACCAAGAGACCCAGTACTTC.

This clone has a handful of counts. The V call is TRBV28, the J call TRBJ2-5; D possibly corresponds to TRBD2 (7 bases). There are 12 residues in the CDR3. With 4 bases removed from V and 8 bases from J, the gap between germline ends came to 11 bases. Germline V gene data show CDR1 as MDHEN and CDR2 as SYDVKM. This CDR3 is CASSSPGGTQYF. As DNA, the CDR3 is TGTGCCAGCAGTTCCCCGGGGGGCACCCAGTACTTC.

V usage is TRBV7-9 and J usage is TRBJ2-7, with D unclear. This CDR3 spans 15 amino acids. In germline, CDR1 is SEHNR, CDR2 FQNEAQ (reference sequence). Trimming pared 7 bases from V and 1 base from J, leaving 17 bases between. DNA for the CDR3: TGTGCCAGCAAATTCGCCGTGGGGAAATCCTACGAGCAGTACTTC. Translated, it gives CASKFAVGKSYEQYF.

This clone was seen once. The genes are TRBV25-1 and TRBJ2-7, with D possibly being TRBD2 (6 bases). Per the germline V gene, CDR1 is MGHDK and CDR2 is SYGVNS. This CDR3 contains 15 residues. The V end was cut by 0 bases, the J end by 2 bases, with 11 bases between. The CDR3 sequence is CASSEYGGRPYEQYF. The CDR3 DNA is TGTGCCAGCAGTGAATACGGGGGACGTCCCTACGAGCAGTACTTC.

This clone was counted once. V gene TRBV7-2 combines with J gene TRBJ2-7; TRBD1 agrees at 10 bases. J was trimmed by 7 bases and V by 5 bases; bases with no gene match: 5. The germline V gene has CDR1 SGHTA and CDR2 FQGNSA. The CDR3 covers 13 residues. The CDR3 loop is CASSRQGAEEQYF. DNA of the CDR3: TGTGCCAGCAGCAGACAGGGGGCGGAGGAGCAGTACTTC.

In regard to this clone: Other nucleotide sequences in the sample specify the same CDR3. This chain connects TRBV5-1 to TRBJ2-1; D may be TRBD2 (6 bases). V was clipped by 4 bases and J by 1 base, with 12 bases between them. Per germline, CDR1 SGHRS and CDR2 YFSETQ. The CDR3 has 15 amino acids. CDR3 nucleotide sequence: TGCGCCAGCAGCCTCTTGGCGGGGTCCTACAATGAGCAGTTCTTC. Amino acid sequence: CASSLLAGSYNEQFF.